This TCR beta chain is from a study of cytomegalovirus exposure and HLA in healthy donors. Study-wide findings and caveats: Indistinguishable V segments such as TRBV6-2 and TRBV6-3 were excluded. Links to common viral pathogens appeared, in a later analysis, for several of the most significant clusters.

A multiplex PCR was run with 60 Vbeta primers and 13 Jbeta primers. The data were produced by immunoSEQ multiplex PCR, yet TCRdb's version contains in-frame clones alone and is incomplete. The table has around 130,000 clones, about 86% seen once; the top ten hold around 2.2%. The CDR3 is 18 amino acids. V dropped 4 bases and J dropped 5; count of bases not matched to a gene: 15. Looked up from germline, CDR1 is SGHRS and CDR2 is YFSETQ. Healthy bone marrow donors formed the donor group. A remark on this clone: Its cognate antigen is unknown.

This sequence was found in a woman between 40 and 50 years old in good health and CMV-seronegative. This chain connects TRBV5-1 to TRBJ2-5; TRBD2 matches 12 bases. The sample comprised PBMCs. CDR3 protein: CASSVTLAGGATRETQYF. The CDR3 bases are TGCGCCAGCAGCGTAACTCTAGCGGGGGGGGCTACCCGGGAGACCCAGTACTTC.